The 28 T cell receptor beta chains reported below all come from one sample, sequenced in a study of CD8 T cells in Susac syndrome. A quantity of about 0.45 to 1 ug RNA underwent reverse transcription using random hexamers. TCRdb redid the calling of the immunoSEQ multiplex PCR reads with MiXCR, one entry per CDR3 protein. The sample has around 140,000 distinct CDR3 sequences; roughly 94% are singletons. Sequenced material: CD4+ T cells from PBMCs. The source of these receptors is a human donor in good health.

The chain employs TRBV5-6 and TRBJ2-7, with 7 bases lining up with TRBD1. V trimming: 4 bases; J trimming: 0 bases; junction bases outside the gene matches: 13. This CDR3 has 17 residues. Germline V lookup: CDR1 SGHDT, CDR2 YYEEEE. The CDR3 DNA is TGTGCCAGCAGCACGGGGACAGCCTGGGGAACCTCCTACGAGCAGTACTTC. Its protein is CASSTGTAWGTSYEQYF.

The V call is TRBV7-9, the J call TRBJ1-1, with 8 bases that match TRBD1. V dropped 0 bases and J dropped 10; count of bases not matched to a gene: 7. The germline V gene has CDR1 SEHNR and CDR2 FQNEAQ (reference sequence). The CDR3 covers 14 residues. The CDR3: CASSLAGGQGGAFF. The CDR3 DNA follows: TGTGCCAGCAGCTTAGCCGGAGGACAGGGAGGAGCTTTCTTT.

The CDR3 loop is CAIRLGQGAKDGYTF. In nucleotides, the CDR3 is TGTGCCATCAGGTTGGGACAGGGGGCAAAAGATGGCTACACCTTC. The chain links TRBV10-3 to TRBJ1-2; 12 nucleotides match TRBD1. After removal of 6 bases from V and 6 bases from J, the junction contained 8 bases not matched to a gene. The germline gives CDR1 ENHRY, CDR2 SYGVKD. This CDR3 spans 15 amino acids.

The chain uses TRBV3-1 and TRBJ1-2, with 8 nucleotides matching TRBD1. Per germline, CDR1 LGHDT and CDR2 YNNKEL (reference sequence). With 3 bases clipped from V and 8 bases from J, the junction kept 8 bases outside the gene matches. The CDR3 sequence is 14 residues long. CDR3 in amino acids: CASSHLDRGGGYTF. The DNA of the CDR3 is TGTGCCAGCAGCCACCTAGACAGGGGCGGAGGCTACACCTTC.

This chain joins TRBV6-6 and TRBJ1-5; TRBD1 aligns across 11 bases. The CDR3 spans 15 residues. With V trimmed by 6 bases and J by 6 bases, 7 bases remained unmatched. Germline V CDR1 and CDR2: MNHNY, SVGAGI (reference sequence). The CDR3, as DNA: TGTGCCAGCAGAAAGGGACAGGGGGTGGGTCAGCCCCAGCATTTT. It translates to CASRKGQGVGQPQHF.

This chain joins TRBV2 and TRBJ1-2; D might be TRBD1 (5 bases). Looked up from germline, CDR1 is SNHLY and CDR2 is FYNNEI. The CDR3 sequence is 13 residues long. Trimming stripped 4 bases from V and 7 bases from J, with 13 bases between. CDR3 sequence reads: CASSGSRVGGYTF. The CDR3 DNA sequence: TGTGCCAGCAGTGGAAGCAGGGTTGGTGGCTACACCTTC.

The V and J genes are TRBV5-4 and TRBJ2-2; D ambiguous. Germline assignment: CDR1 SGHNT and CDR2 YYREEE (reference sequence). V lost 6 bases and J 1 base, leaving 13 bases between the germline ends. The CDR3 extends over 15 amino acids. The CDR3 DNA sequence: TGTGCCAGCACCCTGGCCCCGCAGAACACCGGGGAGCTGTTTTTT. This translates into CASTLAPQNTGELFF.

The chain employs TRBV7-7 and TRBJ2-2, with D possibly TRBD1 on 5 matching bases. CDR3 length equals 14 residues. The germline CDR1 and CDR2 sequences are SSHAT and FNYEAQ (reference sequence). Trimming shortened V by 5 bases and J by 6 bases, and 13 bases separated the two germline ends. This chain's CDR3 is CASSRVQGSGELFF. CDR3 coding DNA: TGTGCCAGCAGCCGAGTTCAGGGTTCCGGGGAGCTGTTTTTT.

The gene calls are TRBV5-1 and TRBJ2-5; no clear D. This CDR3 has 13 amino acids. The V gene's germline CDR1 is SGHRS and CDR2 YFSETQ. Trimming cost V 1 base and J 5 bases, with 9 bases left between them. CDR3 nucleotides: TGCGCCAGCAGCTTGTACGGGCAGGAGACCCAGTACTTC. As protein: CASSLYGQETQYF.

The CDR3 spells CATSRGGGGNGYTF. DNA of the CDR3: TGTGCCACCAGCAGAGGCGGGGGGGGCAATGGCTACACCTTC. The chain couples TRBV15 to TRBJ1-2, with D maybe TRBD1 (6 bases). The length of the CDR3 is 14 residues. The V end was cut by 1 base, the J end by 6 bases, with 12 bases between. Germline loops: CDR1 LNHNV, CDR2 YYDKDF (reference sequence). The full variable domain, its missing parts supplied by reference TRBV15 and TRBJ1-2, is DAMVIQNPRYQVTQFGKPVTLSCSQTLNHNVMYWYQQKSSQAPKLLFHYYDKDFNNEADTPDNFQSRRPNTSFCFLDIRSPGLGDTAMYLCATSRGGGGNGYTFGSGTRLTVV.

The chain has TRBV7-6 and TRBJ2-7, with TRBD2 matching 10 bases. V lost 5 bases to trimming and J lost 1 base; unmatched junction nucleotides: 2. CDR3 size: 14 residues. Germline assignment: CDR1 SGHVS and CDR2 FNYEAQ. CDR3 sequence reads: CASSASGSSYEQYF. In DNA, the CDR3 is TGTGCCAGCAGCGCTAGCGGGAGTTCCTACGAGCAGTACTTC.

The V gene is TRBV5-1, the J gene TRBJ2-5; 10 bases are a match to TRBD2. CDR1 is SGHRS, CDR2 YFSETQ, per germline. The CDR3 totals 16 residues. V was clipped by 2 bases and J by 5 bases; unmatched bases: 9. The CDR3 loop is CASSFLSSGRGETQYF. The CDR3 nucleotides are TGCGCCAGCAGCTTCCTCTCTAGCGGGAGAGGGGAGACCCAGTACTTC.

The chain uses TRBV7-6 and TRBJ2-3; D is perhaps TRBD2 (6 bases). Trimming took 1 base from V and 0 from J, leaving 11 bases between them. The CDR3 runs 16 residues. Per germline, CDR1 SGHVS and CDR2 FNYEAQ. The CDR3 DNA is TGTGCCAGCAGCTTAGGGGCGGGATCTAGCACAGATACGCAGTATTTT. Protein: CASSLGAGSSTDTQYF.

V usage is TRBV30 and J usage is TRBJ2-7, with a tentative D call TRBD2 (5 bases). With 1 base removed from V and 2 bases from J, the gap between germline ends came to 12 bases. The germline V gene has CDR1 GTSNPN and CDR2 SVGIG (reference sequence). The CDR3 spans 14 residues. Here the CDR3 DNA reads TGTGCCTGGAGTGGCGGCGGGTTTACCTACGAGCAGTACTTC. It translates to CAWSGGGFTYEQYF.

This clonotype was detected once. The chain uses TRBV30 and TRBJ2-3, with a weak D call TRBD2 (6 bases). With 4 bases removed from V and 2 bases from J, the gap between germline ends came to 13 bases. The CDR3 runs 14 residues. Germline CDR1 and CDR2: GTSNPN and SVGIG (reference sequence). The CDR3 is CAWTRGNPTDTQYF. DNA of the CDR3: TGTGCCTGGACCCGCGGGAACCCCACAGATACGCAGTATTTT.

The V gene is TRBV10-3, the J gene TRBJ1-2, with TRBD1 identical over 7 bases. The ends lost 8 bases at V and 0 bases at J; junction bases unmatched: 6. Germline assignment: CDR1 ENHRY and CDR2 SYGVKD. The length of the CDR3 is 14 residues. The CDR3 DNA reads TGTGCCATCGGGGGACAGACCTCTAACTATGGCTACACCTTC. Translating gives CAIGGQTSNYGYTF.

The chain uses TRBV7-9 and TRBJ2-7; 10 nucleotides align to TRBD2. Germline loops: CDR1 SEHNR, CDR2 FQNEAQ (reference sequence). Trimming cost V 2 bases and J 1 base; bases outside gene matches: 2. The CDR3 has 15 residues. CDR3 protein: CASSLISGRSYEQYF. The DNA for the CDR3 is TGTGCCAGCAGCTTAATTAGCGGGAGGTCCTACGAGCAGTACTTC.

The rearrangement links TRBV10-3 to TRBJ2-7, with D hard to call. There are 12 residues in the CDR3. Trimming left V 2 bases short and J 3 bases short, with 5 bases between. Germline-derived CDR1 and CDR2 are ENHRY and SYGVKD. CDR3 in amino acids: CAISERVYEQYF. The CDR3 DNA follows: TGTGCCATCAGTGAGAGGGTCTACGAGCAGTACTTC.

The CDR3 region is CASGLVQGRETQYF. The DNA for the CDR3 is TGTGCTAGTGGTTTGGTACAGGGAAGGGAGACCCAGTACTTC. The chain links TRBV12-5 to TRBJ2-5; TRBD1 might be the D (6 bases). CDR3 size: 14 residues. V dropped 0 bases and J dropped 5 bases, with 10 bases sitting between them. CDR1 LGHNT and CDR2 FRNRAP come from the germline V gene.

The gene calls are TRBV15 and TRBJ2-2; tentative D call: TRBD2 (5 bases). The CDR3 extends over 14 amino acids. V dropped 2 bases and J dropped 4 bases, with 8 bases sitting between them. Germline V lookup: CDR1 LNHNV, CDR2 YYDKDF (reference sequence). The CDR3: CATSRPAGTGELFF. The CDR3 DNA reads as TGTGCCACCAGCAGACCGGCGGGCACCGGGGAGCTGTTTTTT.

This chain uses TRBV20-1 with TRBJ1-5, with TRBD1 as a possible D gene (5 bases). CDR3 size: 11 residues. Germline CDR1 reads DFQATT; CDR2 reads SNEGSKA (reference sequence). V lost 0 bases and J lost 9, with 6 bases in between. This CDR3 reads CSARDGGPQHF. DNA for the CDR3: TGCAGTGCTAGAGATGGGGGGCCCCAGCATTTT.

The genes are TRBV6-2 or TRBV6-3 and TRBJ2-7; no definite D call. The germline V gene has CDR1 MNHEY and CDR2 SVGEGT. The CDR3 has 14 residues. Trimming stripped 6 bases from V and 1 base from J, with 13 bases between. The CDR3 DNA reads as TGTGCCAGCAGGGCCTCCGGGCAATCCTACGAGCAGTACTTC. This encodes CASRASGQSYEQYF.

CDR3 amino acids: CASSFGTSGANVLTF. CDR3 nucleotide sequence: TGCGCCAGCAGCTTTGGGACTTCTGGGGCCAACGTCCTGACTTTC. This chain connects TRBV5-1 to TRBJ2-6; a weak D match, TRBD2 (6 bases). Germline V gives CDR1 SGHRS, CDR2 YFSETQ. CDR3 length equals 15 residues. Trimming left V 2 bases short and J 1 base short, with 7 bases between.

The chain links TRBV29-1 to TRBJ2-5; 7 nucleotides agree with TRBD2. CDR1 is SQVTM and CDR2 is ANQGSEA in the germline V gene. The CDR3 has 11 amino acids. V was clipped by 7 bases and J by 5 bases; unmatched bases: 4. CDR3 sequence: CSANGGETQYF. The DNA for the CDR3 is TGCAGCGCCAACGGGGGGGAGACCCAGTACTTC.

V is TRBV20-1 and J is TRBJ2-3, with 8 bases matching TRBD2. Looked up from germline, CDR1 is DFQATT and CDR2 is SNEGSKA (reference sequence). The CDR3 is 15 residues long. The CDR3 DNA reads TGCAGCGCCGGGGGGGGACACCACCCCGCAGATACGCAGTATTTT. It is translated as CSAGGGHHPADTQYF.

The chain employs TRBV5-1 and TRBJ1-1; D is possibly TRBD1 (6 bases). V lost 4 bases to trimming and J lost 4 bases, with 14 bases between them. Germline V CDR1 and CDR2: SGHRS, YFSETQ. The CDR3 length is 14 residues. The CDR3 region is CASSQSGGVTEAFF. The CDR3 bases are TGCGCCAGCAGCCAATCGGGGGGCGTCACTGAAGCTTTCTTT. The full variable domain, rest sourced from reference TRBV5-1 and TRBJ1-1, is KAGVTQTPRYLIKTRGQQVTLSCSPISGHRSVSWYQQTPGQGLQFLFEYFSETQRNKGNFPGRFSGRQFSNSRSEMNVSTLELGDSALYLCASSQSGGVTEAFFGQGTRLTVV.

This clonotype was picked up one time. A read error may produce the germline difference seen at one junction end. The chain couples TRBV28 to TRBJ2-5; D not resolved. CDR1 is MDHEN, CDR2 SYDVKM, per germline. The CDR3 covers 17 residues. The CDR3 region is CASSLWGIKNGQETQYF. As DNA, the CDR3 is TGTGCCAGCAGCTTATGGGGTATAAAGAACGGTCAAGAGACCCAGTACTTC.

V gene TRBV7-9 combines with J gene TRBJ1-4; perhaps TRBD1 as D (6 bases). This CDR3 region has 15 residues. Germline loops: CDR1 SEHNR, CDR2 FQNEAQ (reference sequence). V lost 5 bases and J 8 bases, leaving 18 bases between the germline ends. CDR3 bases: TGTGCCAGCAGCCCCGGGGGCAGGGTGGAGGAAAAACTGTTTTTT. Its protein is CASSPGGRVEEKLFF.